The T cell receptor (beta chain) under discussion was sequenced for a study of T cells in Graves' hyperthyroidism and ophthalmopathy (dated by TCRdb to the late 2010s). Turning to the overall study: Peripheral blood was collected at initial diagnosis, before any treatment. To identify TCR V-J signatures that set the groups apart, the researchers used a discovery cohort of about a hundred patients, made up of roughly 40 with Graves' ophthalmopathy and 57 with stable Graves' hyperthyroidism. Prospective prediction of ophthalmopathy was tested in an independent validation cohort of 18 to 20 hyperthyroidism patients and around 16 patients who later progressed to ophthalmopathy. The 100 discovery patients were divided at random into training and test sets in a 7:3 ratio. Thyroid tissue and blood T-cell repertoires from about six Graves' hyperthyroidism patients were also compared in the study. Once sampling was done, hyperthyroidism patients were given methimazole at a starting dose of 30 mg daily, whereas ophthalmopathy patients were given high-dose intravenous methylprednisolone. The paper describes TCR Vbeta CDR3 sequencing of 130 to 150 peripheral blood samples, made up of about 41 ophthalmopathy patients, over 70 hyperthyroidism patients and roughly 17 progressor patients.

Turning to this clonotype: There is no known antigen for this receptor. No per-base quality is available; no much larger clone lies one base away.

Stable Graves' hyperthyroidism was defined as no progression to ophthalmopathy during 18 months of follow-up. Hyperthyroidism patients were newly diagnosed, had a disease duration of under 2 months, and were aged 18 to 65 years. Exclusion was applied to patients with uncontrolled infections, other autoimmune diseases, pregnancy or lactation. Clinical symptoms, serum thyroxine and TRAb, thyroid ultrasound, and orbital computed tomography formed the basis for the diagnoses. PBMCs were separated from approximately 10 ml of fresh peripheral blood using Ficoll-Paque density gradient centrifugation. Total RNA was extracted with Trizol reagent, and quality was checked on an Agilent 2100 Bioanalyzer. The cysteine opens and the phenylalanine closes a CDR3 of 14 amino acids. Only the CDR3 portion is preserved as DNA: 42 bases, with reading frame beginning at the first base. A distance of 10 bases separates the germline ends of V and J, which lose 1 base and 3 bases respectively. CDR1 and CDR2 are read off the germline V gene (reference sequence) as SGHKS and YYEKEE.

The TCR beta CDR3 regions were amplified from the RNA transcripts. For the first round of RT-PCR on the TCR CDR3, the HTBI primer set was used together with the Qiagen OneStep RT-PCR kit. The libraries were constructed in a second round of multiplex PCR and then size-selected and purified. Paired-end sequencing of the libraries was performed with 100 bp reads on an Illumina HiSeq2000. The study's own analysis went as follows. SOAPnuke was used to process the raw data, throwing out any read that contained adapters or uncalled bases, had a mean Phred below 15, or lacked an exact constant-primer or identifier match. COPE v1.2.5 was used to merge the high-quality paired reads, and each unique nucleotide sequence was defined as a clonotype. MiTCR v1.1 was used to align clonotypes to the IMGT TRBV, TRBD and TRBJ reference segments. The analysis included only V-J combinations with a frequency above 0.0001, which together covered 99% to 99.2% of the repertoires. The TCS score was defined as the ratio of F50 (clonal expansion) to E x V (chaos), calculated using BLOSUM62-based TCRdist between CDR3 peptides within each V-J. Welch's t-statistics and random forest reduced roughly 530 V-J features to 10 to 15, which were used in a naive Bayes classifier (R e1071). The similarity between thyroid and blood repertoires was quantified using the Morisita-Horn index. The public reads were reanalyzed by TCRdb: fastp trimming at Q25, MiXCR alignment, in-frame beta chains only. All rows with the same CDR3 protein become a single entry with the most common DNA and genes. The V and J calls follow TCRdb's processing rather than the paper's. The sample table holds approximately 100,000 distinct CDR3 sequences, of which about 45% were seen once. Roughly 24% of the sample is taken by the ten largest.

Beyond this particular receptor, the publication reports: In validation, the model predicted progression to ophthalmopathy with approximately 71% sensitivity and around 72% specificity, a median of 6.5 months before onset. No statistical method was used to fix the sample size in advance, and group allocation was not hidden from the investigators. A model built on a 13 V-J signature distinguished ophthalmopathy from stable hyperthyroidism, reaching 87.88% sensitivity and under 84% specificity in cross-validation and 80%/75% in testing. Most expanded thyroid clonotypes (frequency above 0.001) were also found in blood, which suggests that blood repertoires may mirror thyroid immune responses.

This clonotype was sampled from a man aged 40-49 years with Graves' hyperthyroidism. The sequencing sample was made of blood. This chain is built from TRBV5-5 and TRBJ2-5; a tentative D call is TRBD2 (6 bases match). The CDR3 region reads CASSLPTGEETQYF. The DNA sequence is as follows: TGTGCCAGCAGCTTGCCTACGGGGGAAGAGACCCAGTACTTC.